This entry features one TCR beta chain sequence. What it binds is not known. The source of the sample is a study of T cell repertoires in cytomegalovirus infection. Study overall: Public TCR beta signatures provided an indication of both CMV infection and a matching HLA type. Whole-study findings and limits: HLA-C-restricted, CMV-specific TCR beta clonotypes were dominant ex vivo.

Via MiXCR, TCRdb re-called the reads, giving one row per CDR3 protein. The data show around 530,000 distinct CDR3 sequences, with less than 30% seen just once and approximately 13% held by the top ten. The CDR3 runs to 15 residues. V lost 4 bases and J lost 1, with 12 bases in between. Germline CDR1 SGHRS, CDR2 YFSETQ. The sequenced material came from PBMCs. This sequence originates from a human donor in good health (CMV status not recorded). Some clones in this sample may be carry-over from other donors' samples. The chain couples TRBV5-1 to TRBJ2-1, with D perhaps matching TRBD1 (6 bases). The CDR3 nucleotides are TGCGCCAGCAGCGTCACAGGGCTTTCCTACAATGAGCAGTTCTTC. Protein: CASSVTGLSYNEQFF.